The table lists the clone carrying this TCR beta chain with many counts. The data were taken from a study of molecular identifiers for immune sequencing clone quantification. MiXCR, applied by TCRdb to the PCR reads, yields one record per CDR3 protein. This sample yields about 630,000 distinct CDR3 sequences, of which roughly 25% are seen a single time; 0.78% belongs to the top ten. With 0 bases removed from V and 4 bases from J, the gap between germline ends came to 13 bases. This CDR3 comprises 16 residues. Germline V lookup: CDR1 MNHEY, CDR2 SMNVEV (reference sequence). The material sequenced was naive CD8+ T cells from blood, with Jurkat cell RNA spiked in. The subset: FACS-sorted CD8+CD4-CCR7+CD45RA+ naive T cells. This clonotype originated in a human donor in good health. Some libraries in this study had Jurkat cell RNA spiked in. The V and J genes are TRBV27 and TRBJ1-5; D gene ambiguous. CDR3 amino acids: CASSLSGGLGNQPQHF. The CDR3 DNA sequence: TGTGCCAGCAGTTTATCAGGAGGGCTTGGTAATCAGCCCCAGCATTTT.